The present TCR beta chain was sequenced within a study of CD8 T cells in ankylosing spondylitis. In regard to this clonotype: The antigen remains undetermined.

In making TCR beta libraries, quantitative 5'-RACE with molecular barcodes was used. TCRdb called the 5' RACE reads again in MiXCR, with one record for every CDR3 protein. This sample carries 350,000 to 400,000 distinct CDR3 sequences, approximately 22% of them seen once, and the ten largest clones take about 12%. Trimming shortened V by 0 bases and J by 9 bases, and 12 bases separated the two germline ends. The CDR3 covers 14 residues. Germline V gene data show CDR1 as LGHDT and CDR2 as YNNKEL (reference sequence). Study-wide findings and caveats: Matched ankylosing spondylitis synovial fluid reportedly contained a significantly enriched population of disease-linked clones. CD8+ disease-linked clones were present at relatively low frequencies in blood. Past research had described some motif variants in reactive arthritis synovial fluid and blood.

Sequenced sample: blood, either unsorted or a sorted T cell fraction (not recorded which). The TCR originated in a male donor with ankylosing spondylitis or in good health (not recorded which). The chain couples TRBV3-1 to TRBJ2-4; D uncertain. CDR3 protein: CASSQDRTASIQYF. In DNA form, the CDR3 reads TGTGCCAGCAGCCAAGATCGAACCGCGAGCATTCAGTACTTC.